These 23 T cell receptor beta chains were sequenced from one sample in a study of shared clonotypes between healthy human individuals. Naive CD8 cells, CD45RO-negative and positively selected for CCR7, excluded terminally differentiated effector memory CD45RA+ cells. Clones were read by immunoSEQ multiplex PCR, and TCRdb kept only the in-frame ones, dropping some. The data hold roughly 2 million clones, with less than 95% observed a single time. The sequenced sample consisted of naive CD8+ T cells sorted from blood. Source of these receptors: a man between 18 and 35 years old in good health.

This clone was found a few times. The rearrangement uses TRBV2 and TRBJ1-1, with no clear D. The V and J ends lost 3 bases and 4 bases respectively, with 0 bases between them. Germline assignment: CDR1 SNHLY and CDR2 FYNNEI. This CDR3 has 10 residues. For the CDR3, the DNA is TGTGCCAGCAGTGACACTGAAGCTTTCTTT. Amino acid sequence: CASSDTEAFF. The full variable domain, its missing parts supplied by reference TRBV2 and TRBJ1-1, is EPEVTQTPSHQVTQMGQEVILRCVPISNHLYFYWYRQILGQKVEFLVSFYNNEISEKSEIFDDQFSVERPDGSNFTLKIRSTKLEDSAMYFCASSDTEAFFGQGTRLTVV.

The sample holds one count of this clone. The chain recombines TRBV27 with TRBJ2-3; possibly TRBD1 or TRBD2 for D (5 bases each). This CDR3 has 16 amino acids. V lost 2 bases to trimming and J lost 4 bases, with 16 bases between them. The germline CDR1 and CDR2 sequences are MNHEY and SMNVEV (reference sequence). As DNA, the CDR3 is TGTGCCAGCAGTTTAATCGGTACAGTGGGGGCAGATACGCAGTATTTT. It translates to CASSLIGTVGADTQYF.

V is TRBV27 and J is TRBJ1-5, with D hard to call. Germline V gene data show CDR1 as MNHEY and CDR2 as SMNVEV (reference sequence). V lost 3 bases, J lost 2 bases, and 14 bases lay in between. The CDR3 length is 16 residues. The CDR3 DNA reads TGTGCCAGCAGTTTGAAGGGAGGAGAGGGCAATCAGCCCCAGCATTTT. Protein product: CASSLKGGEGNQPQHF.

The CDR3 DNA sequence: TGTGCCAGCAGTCCTTCCTCCACGTACAACATTCAGTACTTC. This encodes CASSPSSTYNIQYF. The chain recombines TRBV25-1 with TRBJ2-4; D is unresolved. The germline V and J ends were trimmed by 5 bases and 7 bases, with 15 bases remaining between them. The CDR3 has 14 amino acids. Germline CDR1 and CDR2: MGHDK and SYGVNS.

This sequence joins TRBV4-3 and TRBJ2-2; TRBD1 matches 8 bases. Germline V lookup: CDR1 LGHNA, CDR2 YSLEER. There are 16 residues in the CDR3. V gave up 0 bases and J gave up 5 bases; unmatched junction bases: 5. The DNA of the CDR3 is TGCGCCAGCAGCCAAGATAAGCAGGGGGCAACCGGGGAGCTGTTTTTT. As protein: CASSQDKQGATGELFF.

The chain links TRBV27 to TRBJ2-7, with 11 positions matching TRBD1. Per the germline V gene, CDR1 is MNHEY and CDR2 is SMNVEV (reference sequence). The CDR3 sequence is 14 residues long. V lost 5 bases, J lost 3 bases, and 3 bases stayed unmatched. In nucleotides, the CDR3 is TGTGCCAGCAGTCCGGACAGGGGGCTCTACGAGCAGTACTTC. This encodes CASSPDRGLYEQYF.

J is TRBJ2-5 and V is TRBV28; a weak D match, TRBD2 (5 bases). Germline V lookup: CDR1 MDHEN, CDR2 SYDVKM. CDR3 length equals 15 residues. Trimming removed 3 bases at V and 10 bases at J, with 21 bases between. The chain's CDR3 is CASSLEVHWGEGQYF. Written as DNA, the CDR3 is TGTGCCAGCAGTTTGGAGGTGCATTGGGGAGAGGGCCAGTACTTC.

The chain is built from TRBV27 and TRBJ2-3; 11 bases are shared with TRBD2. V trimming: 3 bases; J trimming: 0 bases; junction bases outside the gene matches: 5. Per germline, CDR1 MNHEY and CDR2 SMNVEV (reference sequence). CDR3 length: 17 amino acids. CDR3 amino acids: CASSFRLAGSSTDTQYF. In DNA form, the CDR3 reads TGTGCCAGCAGTTTTCGACTAGCGGGGTCTAGCACAGATACGCAGTATTTT.

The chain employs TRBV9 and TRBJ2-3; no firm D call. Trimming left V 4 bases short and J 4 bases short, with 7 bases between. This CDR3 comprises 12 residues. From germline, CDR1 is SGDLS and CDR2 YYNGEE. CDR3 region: CASSIQADTQYF. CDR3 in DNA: TGTGCCAGCAGCATCCAGGCAGATACGCAGTATTTT. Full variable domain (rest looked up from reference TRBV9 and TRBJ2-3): DSGVTQTPKHLITATGQRVTLRCSPRSGDLSVYWYQQSLDQGLQFLIQYYNGEERAKGNILERFSAQQFPDLHSELNLSSLELGDSALYFCASSIQADTQYFGPGTRLTVL.

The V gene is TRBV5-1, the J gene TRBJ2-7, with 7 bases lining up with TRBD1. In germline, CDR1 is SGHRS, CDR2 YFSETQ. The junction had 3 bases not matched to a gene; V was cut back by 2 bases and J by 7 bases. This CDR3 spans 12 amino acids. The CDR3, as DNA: TGCGCCAGCAGCTTCCCAGGGGGAGAGCAGTACTTC. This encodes CASSFPGGEQYF.

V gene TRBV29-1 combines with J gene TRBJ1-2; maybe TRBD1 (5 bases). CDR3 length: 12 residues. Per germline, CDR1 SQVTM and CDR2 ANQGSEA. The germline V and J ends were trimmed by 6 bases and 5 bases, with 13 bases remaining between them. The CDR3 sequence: CSVVGTEYGYTF. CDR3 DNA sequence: TGCAGCGTCGTCGGGACGGAATATGGCTACACCTTC.

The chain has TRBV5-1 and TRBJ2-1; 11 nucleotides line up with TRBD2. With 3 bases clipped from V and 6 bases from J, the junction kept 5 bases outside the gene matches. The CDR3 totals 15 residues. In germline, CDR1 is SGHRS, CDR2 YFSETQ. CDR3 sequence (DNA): TGCGCCAGCAGCTCCGGGACTAGCGGACTCAATGAGCAGTTCTTC. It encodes CASSSGTSGLNEQFF.

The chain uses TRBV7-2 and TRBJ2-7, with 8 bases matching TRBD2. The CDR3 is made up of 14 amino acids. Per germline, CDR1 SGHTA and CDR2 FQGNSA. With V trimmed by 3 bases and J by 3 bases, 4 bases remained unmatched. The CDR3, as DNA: TGTGCCAGCAGCTTCGGGACTAGTGACTACGAGCAGTACTTC. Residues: CASSFGTSDYEQYF.

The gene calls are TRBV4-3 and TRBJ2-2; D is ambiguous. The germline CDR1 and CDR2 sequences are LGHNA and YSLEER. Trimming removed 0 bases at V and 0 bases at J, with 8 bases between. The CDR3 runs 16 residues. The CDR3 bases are TGCGCCAGCAGCCAAGACCGACTGACGAACACCGGGGAGCTGTTTTTT. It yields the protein CASSQDRLTNTGELFF.

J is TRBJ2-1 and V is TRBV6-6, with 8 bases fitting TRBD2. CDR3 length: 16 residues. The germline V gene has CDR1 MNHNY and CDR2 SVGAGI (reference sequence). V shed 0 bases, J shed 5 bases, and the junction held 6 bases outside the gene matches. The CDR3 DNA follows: TGTGCCAGCAGTTACTCGACTAGCGACCTTAACAATGAGCAGTTCTTC. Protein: CASSYSTSDLNNEQFF.

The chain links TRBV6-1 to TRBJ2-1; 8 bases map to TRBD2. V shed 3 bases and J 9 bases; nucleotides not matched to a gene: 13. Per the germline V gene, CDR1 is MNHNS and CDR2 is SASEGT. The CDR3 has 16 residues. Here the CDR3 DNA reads TGTGCCAGCAGTGATCCTAGCGGGCCGATACCGGGTGAGCAGTTCTTC. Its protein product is CASSDPSGPIPGEQFF.

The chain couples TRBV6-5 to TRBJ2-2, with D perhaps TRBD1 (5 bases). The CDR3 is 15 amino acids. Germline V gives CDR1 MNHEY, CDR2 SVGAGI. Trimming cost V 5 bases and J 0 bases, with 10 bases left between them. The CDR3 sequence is CASSLTVANTGELFF. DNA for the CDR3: TGTGCCAGCAGTCTGACAGTGGCGAACACCGGGGAGCTGTTTTTT.

The CDR3 coding sequence is TGTGCCAGCAGCTCATCCGGGACTAGCGATCCCGAGCAGTACTTC. This codes for CASSSSGTSDPEQYF. The chain joins TRBV5-4 to TRBJ2-7, with TRBD2 identical over 10 bases. CDR3 length: 15 amino acids. Germline assignment: CDR1 SGHNT and CDR2 YYREEE (reference sequence). V was pared by 3 bases and J by 6 bases, with 9 bases of the junction left unmatched.

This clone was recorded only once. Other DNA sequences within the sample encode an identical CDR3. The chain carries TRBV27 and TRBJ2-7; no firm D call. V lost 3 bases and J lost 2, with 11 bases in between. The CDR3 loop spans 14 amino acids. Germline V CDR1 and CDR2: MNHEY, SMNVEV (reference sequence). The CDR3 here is CASSFFAGAYEQYF. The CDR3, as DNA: TGTGCCAGCAGTTTCTTCGCCGGAGCCTACGAGCAGTACTTC.

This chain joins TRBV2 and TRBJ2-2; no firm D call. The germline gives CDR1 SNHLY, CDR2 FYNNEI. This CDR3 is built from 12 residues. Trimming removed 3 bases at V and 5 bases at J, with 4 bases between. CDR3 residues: CASSDWTGELFF. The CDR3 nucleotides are TGTGCCAGCAGTGATTGGACCGGGGAGCTGTTTTTT.

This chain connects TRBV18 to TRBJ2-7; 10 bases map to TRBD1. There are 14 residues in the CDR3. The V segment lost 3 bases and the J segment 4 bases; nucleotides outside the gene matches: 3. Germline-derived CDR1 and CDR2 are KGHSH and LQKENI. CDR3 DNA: TGTGCCAGCTCACCCTCGGGACAGGGGTACGAGCAGTACTTC. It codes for CASSPSGQGYEQYF.

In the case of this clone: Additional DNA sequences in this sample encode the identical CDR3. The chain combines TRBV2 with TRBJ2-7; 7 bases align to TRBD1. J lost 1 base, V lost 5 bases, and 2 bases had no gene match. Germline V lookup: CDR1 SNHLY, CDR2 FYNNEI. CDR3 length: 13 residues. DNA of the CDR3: TGTGCCAGCAGTTGGGACAGATCCTACGAGCAGTACTTC. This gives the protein CASSWDRSYEQYF.

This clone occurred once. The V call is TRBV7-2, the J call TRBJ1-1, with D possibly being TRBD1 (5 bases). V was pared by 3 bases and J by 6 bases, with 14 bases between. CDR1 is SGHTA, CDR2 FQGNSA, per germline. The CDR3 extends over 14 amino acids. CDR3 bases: TGTGCCAGCAGCTTGGCTAGGGGAGACGCTGAAGCTTTCTTT. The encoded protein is CASSLARGDAEAFF.